This T cell receptor beta chain was recovered during a study of T cell responses to AZD1222 COVID-19 vaccine. From germline, CDR1 is MGHRA and CDR2 YSYEKL. This CDR3 region has 14 residues. Deletions cut 4 bases from V and 1 base from J, with 11 bases between. Repertoires were generated with immunoSEQ multiplex PCR, while TCRdb's copy carries only in-frame clones and drops some. The table has around 270,000 clones, around 92% seen once; the top ten hold roughly 0.51%. The specimen was peripheral blood, collected 28 days after the second AZD1222 dose. This receptor was taken from an adult who received the AZD1222 COVID-19 vaccine. The genes are TRBV4-1 and TRBJ2-7, with TRBD1 as a possible D gene (6 bases). The CDR3 reads CASSPIGGSYEQYF. The CDR3 region has the DNA TGCGCCAGCAGCCCTATAGGGGGATCCTACGAGCAGTACTTC.